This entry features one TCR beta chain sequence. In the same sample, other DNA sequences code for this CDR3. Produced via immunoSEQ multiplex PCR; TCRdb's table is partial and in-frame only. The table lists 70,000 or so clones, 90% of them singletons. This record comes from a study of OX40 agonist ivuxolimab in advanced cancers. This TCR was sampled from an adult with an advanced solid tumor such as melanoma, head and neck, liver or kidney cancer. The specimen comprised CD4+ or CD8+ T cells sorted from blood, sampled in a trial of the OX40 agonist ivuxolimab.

CDR3 loop: CAWSVGETQYF. CDR3 DNA sequence: TGTGCCTGGAGTGTAGGCGAGACCCAGTACTTC. The V gene is TRBV30, the J gene TRBJ2-5; no clear D gene. CDR1 is GTSNPN and CDR2 is SVGIG in the germline V gene (reference sequence). This CDR3 contains 11 residues. The germline V and J ends were trimmed by 0 bases and 5 bases, with 4 bases remaining between them.